This TCR beta chain was identified in a study of OX40 agonist ivuxolimab in advanced cancers. Overall study: Dose-escalation patients suffered from hepatocellular carcinoma, melanoma, renal cell or head and neck cancer. Mean age about 60 years, range 23 to 79; 82.7% male.

Whole-study findings and limits: Doses of 0.1 to 3.0 mg/kg were accompanied by clonal expansion of CD4+ and CD8+ blood T cells by week 6. Relative to CD4+ cells, CD8+ T cells on average had more expanded clones.

Worth noting for this clone: The antigen remains unidentified.

The protocol was immunoSEQ multiplex PCR, while the TCRdb copy is restricted to in-frame clones and leaves out a portion. The repertoire holds fewer than 80,000 clones, around four fifths seen once, with almost 6% in the top ten. Germline CDR1 reads MNHEY; CDR2 reads SVGAGI. V lost 6 bases and J lost 3; bases outside the gene matches: 6. This CDR3 spans 15 amino acids. This TCR came from an adult with an advanced solid tumor such as melanoma, head and neck, liver or kidney cancer. The sequencing used CD4+ or CD8+ T cells sorted from blood, collected in a trial of the OX40 agonist ivuxolimab. The rearrangement uses TRBV6-5 and TRBJ2-3, with 10 positions matching TRBD2. CDR3: CASRHPGLATDTQYF. DNA of the CDR3: TGTGCCAGCAGGCATCCGGGACTAGCGACAGATACGCAGTATTTT.